This TCR beta chain was obtained from a study of cytomegalovirus exposure and HLA in healthy donors. Amplification used 60 Vbeta primers and 13 Jbeta primers. Clones were read by immunoSEQ multiplex PCR, and TCRdb kept only the in-frame ones, dropping some. The profile shows some 150,000 clones, roughly 85% of them singletons. Germline CDR1 MNHEY, CDR2 SMNVEV (reference sequence). This CDR3 is built from 15 residues. V dropped 5 bases and J dropped 6; count of bases not matched to a gene: 10. This clonotype originated in a man aged 40-55 years in good health and CMV-seronegative. This chain uses TRBV27 with TRBJ1-3; 7 bases line up with TRBD1. The sequenced material came from PBMCs. The DNA for the CDR3 is TGTGCCAGCAGTCCCTCTTCAGGGGGAGTAAACACCATATATTTT. It translates to CASSPSSGGVNTIYF.